This TCR beta chain was captured in a study of response to subunit inactivated influenza vaccine. Germline values: CDR1 MDHEN, CDR2 SYDVKM. The CDR3 consists of 14 residues. V lost 4 bases and J lost 5, with 13 bases in between. TCRdb re-called the RT-PCR reads with MiXCR, one entry per CDR3 protein. Of over 150,000 distinct CDR3 sequences in the sample, about 11% were seen once. Points from the study as a whole: Authors suggested seasonal influenza vaccinations each recruit few new T cells.

This clonotype was seen ten or more times. Its matching antigen is unknown. This TCR was recovered from a man aged 50 to 59 who received an inactivated influenza vaccine. The rearrangement joins TRBV28 to TRBJ2-3; either TRBD1 or TRBD2 may supply D (5 bases each). Sequenced material: non-naive T cells sorted from PBMCs, taken about 40 days after vaccination. The CDR3 DNA follows: TGTGCCAGCAGTTCCGGGACGTACCAAGATACGCAGTATTTT. It yields the protein CASSSGTYQDTQYF. Complete variable domain (other parts from reference TRBV28 and TRBJ2-3): DVKVTQSSRYLVKRTGEKVFLECVQDMDHENMFWYRQDPGLGLRLIYFSYDVKMKEKGDIPEGYSVSREKKERFSLILESASTNQTSMYLCASSSGTYQDTQYFGPGTRLTVL.